This record looks at one T cell receptor (beta chain) sequence and its context. The sample comes from a study of cytomegalovirus exposure and HLA in healthy donors. As for the study in general: T cells numbering around 200 million yielded around 120 million unique TCR beta sequences in an earlier analysis.

In the PCR, 60 Vbeta and 13 Jbeta primers were used. Sequencing used immunoSEQ multiplex PCR; TCRdb keeps in-frame clones, though not all of them. The sample holds roughly 120,000 clones, around 80% seen once. Trimming removed 3 bases from V and 2 bases from J, with 7 bases in between. Germline V gene data show CDR1 as MNHNY and CDR2 as SVGAGI (reference sequence). The CDR3 runs to 13 residues. Sequenced sample: PBMCs. The rearrangement links TRBV6-6 to TRBJ1-2; D gene unclear. The receptor was isolated from a man aged 50 to 59 in good health and CMV-seronegative. The CDR3 reads CASSYFRNYGYTF. The CDR3, as DNA: TGTGCCAGCAGTTATTTCCGGAACTATGGCTACACCTTC.